The next 15 T cell receptor beta chains were all read from a single sample in a study of response to subunit inactivated influenza vaccine. TCRdb reprocessed the RT-PCR reads with MiXCR, giving one entry per CDR3 protein. This sample has around 200,000 distinct CDR3 sequences, with 12% found just once. Another study also made use of these data, one on T cells expressing NK-cell markers. That publication notes: 5'RACE template switching with UMIs generated TCR beta cDNA.

The material sequenced was CD8+ T cells sorted from PBMCs, taken roughly 12 days after vaccination. These receptors were collected from a man aged 50 or older who received an inactivated influenza vaccine.

The rearrangement uses TRBV15 and TRBJ2-3; 11 bases fit TRBD2. V lost 5 bases to trimming and J lost 1 base; unmatched junction nucleotides: 5. Germline CDR1 is LNHNV and CDR2 is YYDKDF (reference sequence). The CDR3 spans 16 residues. For the CDR3, the DNA is TGTGCCACCAGCGGGCTAGCGGGGGGCCGCACAGATACGCAGTATTTT. Encoded protein: CATSGLAGGRTDTQYF. Variable domain in full (rest from reference TRBV15 and TRBJ2-3): DAMVIQNPRYQVTQFGKPVTLSCSQTLNHNVMYWYQQKSSQAPKLLFHYYDKDFNNEADTPDNFQSRRPNTSFCFLDIRSPGLGDTAMYLCATSGLAGGRTDTQYFGPGTRLTVL.

This clonotype has at least ten counts. This chain joins TRBV7-2 and TRBJ1-2, with TRBD1 identical over 8 bases. J lost 4 bases, V lost 5 bases, and 3 bases had no gene match. Per germline, CDR1 SGHTA and CDR2 FQGNSA. This CDR3 is built from 13 residues. The CDR3 spells CASSPGTGYGYTF. The DNA of the CDR3 is TGTGCCAGCAGCCCAGGGACAGGCTATGGCTACACCTTC.

J is TRBJ2-5 and V is TRBV7-9; D is perhaps TRBD2 (7 bases). Germline loops: CDR1 SEHNR, CDR2 FQNEAQ (reference sequence). Trimming took 5 bases from V and 1 from J, leaving 17 bases between them. The CDR3 contains 16 residues. DNA of the CDR3: TGTGCCAGCAGCAGCAGGGGCGGGAGCCTCCAAGAGACCCAGTACTTC. It yields the protein CASSSRGGSLQETQYF.

The table lists this clonotype with many counts. The rearrangement joins TRBV7-2 to TRBJ2-7; D call uncertain. V dropped 2 bases and J dropped 3 bases, with 8 bases sitting between them. Germline assignment: CDR1 SGHTA and CDR2 FQGNSA. The CDR3 runs 13 residues. CDR3 sequence reads: CASSLTLGYEQYF. Written as DNA, the CDR3 is TGTGCCAGCAGCTTAACTCTCGGCTACGAGCAGTACTTC.

At least ten counts were recorded for this clonotype. The limits of the CDR3 on the DNA are not certain, so only TCRdb's listed CDR3 is given. The chain carries TRBV7-5 and TRBJ2-7; the table's D gene call, TRBD1, was not cross checked with the DNA. TRBV7-5 is assigned pseudogene status. The CDR3 is 19 residues long, counting both termini. The CDR3 region is CISVPEAHSRDRESPEQYF.

The chain links TRBV29-1 to TRBJ1-1, with a possible D match to TRBD1 (5 bases). V was trimmed by 7 bases and J by 4 bases, leaving 13 bases between them. The CDR3 covers 12 residues. The germline V gene has CDR1 SQVTM and CDR2 ANQGSEA. The CDR3 bases are TGCAGCGCAAAGACGGGGGGCACTGAAGCTTTCTTT. It specifies CSAKTGGTEAFF. The whole variable domain, remainder taken from reference TRBV29-1 and TRBJ1-1, is SAVISQKPSRDICQRGTSLTIQCQVDSQVTMMFWYRQQPGQSLTLIATANQGSEATYESGFVIDKFPISRPNLTFSTLTVSNMSPEDSSIYLCSAKTGGTEAFFGQGTRLTVV.

This chain joins TRBV30 and TRBJ2-5; the match to TRBD1 covers 10 bases. Trimming cost V 3 bases and J 7 bases; bases outside gene matches: 8. This CDR3 has 14 amino acids. Germline CDR1 is GTSNPN and CDR2 is SVGIG (reference sequence). CDR3 loop: CAWSLGQGFGTQYF. For the CDR3, the DNA is TGTGCCTGGAGCTTGGGACAGGGGTTCGGGACCCAGTACTTC.

This clonotype was recorded at least ten times. The chain combines TRBV7-9 with TRBJ1-1; D is unresolved. Germline values: CDR1 SEHNR, CDR2 FQNEAQ (reference sequence). This CDR3 is built from 14 residues. The V and J ends lost 3 bases and 1 base respectively, with 9 bases between them. In DNA, the CDR3 is TGTGCCAGCAGCTTGGGAGCCGGGAACACTGAAGCTTTCTTT. As protein: CASSLGAGNTEAFF. Looking up the rest from reference TRBV7-9 and TRBJ1-1 gives the full variable domain: DTGVSQNPRHKITKRGQNVTFRCDPISEHNRLYWYRQTLGQGPEFLTYFQNEAQLEKSRLLSDRFSAERPKGSFSTLEIQRTEQGDSAMYLCASSLGAGNTEAFFGQGTRLTVV.

This clonotype has only a few counts. This chain uses TRBV6-2 or TRBV6-3 with TRBJ2-1, with TRBD1 matching over 9 bases. J lost 4 bases, V lost 6 bases, and 7 bases had no gene match. This CDR3 is 15 amino acids long. Germline V lookup: CDR1 MNHEY, CDR2 SVGEGT. The CDR3: CASRDPGQGYNEQFF. For the CDR3, the DNA is TGTGCCAGCAGAGACCCGGGACAGGGTTACAATGAGCAGTTCTTC.

The chain is built from TRBV6-5 and TRBJ1-5; no clear D gene. Germline V gene lookup returns CDR1 MNHEY and CDR2 SVGAGI. The CDR3 totals 14 residues. Trimming cost V 2 bases and J 4 bases, with 9 bases left between them. CDR3 coding DNA: TGTGCCAGCAGTTACGGCCGCGCAAATCAGCCCCAGCATTTT. Translating it yields CASSYGRANQPQHF.

In its sample, this clonotype was seen a few times. The chain's CDR3 is CASSSKLGHNYEQYF. In DNA form, the CDR3 reads TGTGCCAGCAGTTCCAAACTAGGACACAACTACGAGCAGTACTTC. The chain employs TRBV28 and TRBJ2-7; the D gene could be TRBD1 or TRBD2 (5 bases each). The V end lost 4 bases, the J end lost 3 bases, and 16 bases lay between the germline ends. Germline values: CDR1 MDHEN, CDR2 SYDVKM. The CDR3 sequence is 15 residues long.

For the CDR3, the DNA is TGTGCCAGCAGCCCGAGCCCCACGGCGGTCCAAGAGACCCAGTACTTC. It yields the protein CASSPSPTAVQETQYF. J is TRBJ2-5 and V is TRBV9; D ambiguous. Germline V gene data show CDR1 as SGDLS and CDR2 as YYNGEE. The CDR3 loop spans 16 amino acids. Trimming pared 4 bases from V and 1 base from J, leaving 17 bases between.

With regard to this clonotype: Possible read error: a much larger clone is one base away. The rearrangement uses TRBV7-9 and TRBJ2-1; D is undetermined. Germline V gives CDR1 SEHNR, CDR2 FQNEAQ (reference sequence). Trimming stripped 9 bases from V and 2 bases from J, with 20 bases between. The CDR3 totals 16 residues. CDR3 protein: CARSPSTLPPYNEQFF. The CDR3 nucleotides read TGTGCCAGAAGCCCCTCGACTCTCCCCCCCTACAATGAGCAGTTCTTC.

This clonotype was found many times. The genes are TRBV9 and TRBJ1-5, with D hard to call. CDR1 and CDR2 from the germline V gene are SGDLS and YYNGEE. Trimming shortened V by 4 bases and J by 4 bases, and 15 bases separated the two germline ends. This CDR3 has 15 amino acids. CDR3 in amino acids: CASSPLGGKNQPQHF. The CDR3 DNA follows: TGTGCCAGCAGCCCGCTTGGAGGGAAGAATCAGCCCCAGCATTTT.

This clonotype was counted ten times or more. The chain couples TRBV7-9 to TRBJ1-2, with 9 nucleotides matching TRBD1. Per the germline V gene, CDR1 is SEHNR and CDR2 is FQNEAQ (reference sequence). V lost 4 bases, J lost 6 bases, and 12 bases stayed unmatched. This CDR3 contains 16 residues. This chain's CDR3 is CASSYPGQGISDGYTF. CDR3 coding DNA: TGTGCCAGCAGCTACCCGGGACAGGGAATTTCTGATGGCTACACCTTC. The variable domain in full, completed from reference TRBV7-9 and TRBJ1-2, reads DTGVSQNPRHKITKRGQNVTFRCDPISEHNRLYWYRQTLGQGPEFLTYFQNEAQLEKSRLLSDRFSAERPKGSFSTLEIQRTEQGDSAMYLCASSYPGQGISDGYTFGSGTRLTVV.